The 5 T cell receptor beta chains given below trace back to one sample, sequenced in a study of cytomegalovirus exposure and HLA in healthy donors. Researchers ran the PCR with 60 Vbeta and 13 Jbeta primers. Profiled with immunoSEQ multiplex PCR; TCRdb holds only in-frame clones, not every one. The sample has 120,000 to 150,000 clones; about three quarters are singletons. Sequenced: PBMCs. These receptors all come from a woman in her twenties or thirties in good health and CMV-seronegative.

The chain recombines TRBV5-1 with TRBJ1-6; 11 nucleotides align to TRBD1. This CDR3 region has 15 residues. Trimming at V came to 4 bases and at J to 8 bases, leaving 5 bases not matched to a gene. The V gene's germline CDR1 is SGHRS and CDR2 YFSETQ. The CDR3 DNA follows: TGCGCCAGCAGCCTAGGACAGGGGGCTGATTCACCCCTCCACTTT. Protein: CASSLGQGADSPLHF.

This clone is a singleton in its sample. The chain couples TRBV27 to TRBJ1-5, with D perhaps TRBD1 (6 bases). V lost 0 bases and J 4 bases, leaving 7 bases between the germline ends. Per germline, CDR1 MNHEY and CDR2 SMNVEV (reference sequence). The length of the CDR3 is 14 residues. The CDR3 region is CASSLSQGNQPQHF. CDR3 nucleotide sequence: TGTGCCAGCAGTTTATCCCAGGGGAATCAGCCCCAGCATTTT.

This sequence joins TRBV6-5 and TRBJ2-5; D is undetermined. Germline V lookup: CDR1 MNHEY, CDR2 SVGAGI. V lost 7 bases, J lost 4 bases, and 16 bases lay in between. The CDR3 runs 14 residues. In DNA, the CDR3 is TGTGCCAGCAACAACGAGGAGCGACTAGAGACCCAGTACTTC. Amino acid sequence: CASNNEERLETQYF.

The rearrangement links TRBV19 to TRBJ2-1; the match to TRBD2 covers 10 bases. The CDR3 totals 14 residues. Germline CDR1 reads LNHDA; CDR2 reads SQIVND (reference sequence). V trimming: 7 bases; J trimming: 7 bases; junction bases outside the gene matches: 7. CDR3 region: CASNPSGSINEQFF. As DNA, the CDR3 is TGTGCCAGTAACCCTAGCGGGAGTATTAATGAGCAGTTCTTC.

Of note for this clone: Sequence at one end of the junction differs from germline and may be a read error. V and J are TRBV29-1 and TRBJ2-5, with D maybe TRBD1 (6 bases). From germline, CDR1 is SQVTM and CDR2 ANQGSEA. This CDR3 contains 11 residues. The CDR3 sequence: CSAESGVDQYF. CDR3 nucleotide sequence: TGCAGCGCTGAATCAGGGGTCGACCAGTACTTC.